This TCR beta chain was sequenced for a study of blood T cell repertoires in COVID-19. CDR3 length: 12 amino acids. V gave up 9 bases and J gave up 13 bases; unmatched junction bases: 13. Here immunoSEQ multiplex PCR was the method, and the copy in TCRdb shows in-frame clones only, minus some. The sample contains some 140,000 clones, 88% of which appear only once. The chain carries TRBV5-3 and TRBJ2-1; 7 bases align to TRBD2. TRBV5-3 is noted as an ORF with a role that remains uncertain. This TCR was sampled from a man between 65 and 80 years old with active COVID-19. Sequenced: peripheral blood. The CDR3 loop is CANKKPTSPQFF. Here the CDR3 DNA reads TGTGCCAACAAGAAACCGACTAGCCCTCAGTTCTTC.